This TCR beta chain is drawn from a study of CD8 T cells in ankylosing spondylitis. Study conclusions and caveats: Enrichment of disease-linked clones was reportedly significant in matched ankylosing spondylitis synovial fluid. Among TCR beta sequences, a motif of under ten highly homologous variants appeared characteristic of ankylosing spondylitis blood.

Germline V gene sequence: CDR1 SGHAT, CDR2 FQNNGV. With 2 bases clipped from V and 2 bases from J, the junction kept 21 bases outside the gene matches. CDR3 length equals 21 residues. As to this clonotype: The antigen remains undetermined.

TCRdb used MiXCR to reprocess the 5' RACE reads, holding one entry per CDR3 protein. The sample records about 390,000 distinct CDR3 sequences, under 25% being singletons. The sequencing sample was made of blood, either unsorted or a sorted T cell fraction (not recorded which). This clonotype was sampled from a male donor with ankylosing spondylitis. The chain links TRBV11-2 to TRBJ2-3; 8 nucleotides match TRBD2. The CDR3 sequence is CASSLYPPAPGGGRSTDTQYF. CDR3 nucleotide sequence: TGTGCCAGCAGCTTATACCCTCCCGCTCCCGGAGGCGGGAGGTCCACAGATACGCAGTATTTT.